This T cell receptor beta chain was profiled in a study of chemoradiotherapy in HPV16-positive cancers. General study findings and limits: HPV-responsive T-cell expansion during chemoradiotherapy was linked to improved recurrence-free survival in HPV16-positive patients. HPV-specific T cells were functionally defined from only two HPV16-positive patients. Candidate HPV-specific clones and E7-related TCR motifs grew in tumor during treatment.

Note on this clone: The antigen is unknown.

Repertoires were sampled repeatedly during chemoradiotherapy. This CDR3 is 17 amino acids long. Trimming took 4 bases from V and 2 from J; bases not matched to a gene: 11. CDR1 and CDR2 from the germline V gene are SNHLY and FYNNEI. The table came from immunoSEQ multiplex PCR; TCRdb's copy has only in-frame clones and leaves some out. The sample has about 7,500 clones, over 70% seen once. This receptor was taken from a human donor with HPV-associated anogenital cancer. Material: tumor tissue, obtained from a patient who underwent chemoradiotherapy. V is TRBV2 and J is TRBJ2-7; 10 nucleotides line up with TRBD2. The CDR3 is CASSVGTLAGDTYEQYF. CDR3 nucleotides: TGTGCCAGCAGTGTTGGTACCCTAGCGGGGGACACCTACGAGCAGTACTTC. Combining the CDR3 with reference TRBV2 and TRBJ2-7 gives the whole variable domain EPEVTQTPSHQVTQMGQEVILRCVPISNHLYFYWYRQILGQKVEFLVSFYNNEISEKSEIFDDQFSVERPDGSNFTLKIRSTKLEDSAMYFCASSVGTLAGDTYEQYFGPGTRLTVT.